One sample yielded the 19 T cell receptor beta chains listed below, sequenced in a study of blood T cell repertoires in COVID-19. Only in-frame clones appear in the TCRdb table, and some are missing; sequencing was by immunoSEQ multiplex PCR. The sample yields 150,000 to 200,000 clones, 70% to 90% seen once. The sample consisted of peripheral blood. The receptors were sampled from a human donor in a cohort sampled during active COVID-19.

This chain uses TRBV11-2 with TRBJ2-1; 8 bases map to TRBD2. Germline CDR1 is SGHAT and CDR2 is FQNNGV. The V gene end was trimmed by 6 bases and the J gene end by 8 bases; junction bases not matched to a gene: 9. The CDR3 has 14 amino acids. The CDR3 sequence: CASSKRGGPDEQFF. The CDR3 DNA sequence: TGTGCCAGCAGTAAACGGGGGGGACCCGATGAGCAGTTCTTC.

This clone was counted a few times. The gene calls are TRBV11-2 and TRBJ1-2; the match to TRBD1 covers 9 bases. Per germline, CDR1 SGHAT and CDR2 FQNNGV. The CDR3 totals 17 residues. The J segment lost 4 bases and the V segment lost 5 bases, leaving 14 bases of the junction unmatched. CDR3 in DNA: TGTGCCAGCAGCCCCTTACTCGGACAGGGGACTGCCTATGGCTACACCTTC. Protein: CASSPLLGQGTAYGYTF. Complete variable domain (other parts from reference TRBV11-2 and TRBJ1-2): EAGVAQSPRYKIIEKRQSVAFWCNPISGHATLYWYQQILGQGPKLLIQFQNNGVVDDSQLPKDRFSAERLKGVDSTLKIQPAKLEDSAVYLCASSPLLGQGTAYGYTFGSGTRLTVV.

The chain carries TRBV25-1 and TRBJ1-1; no firm D call. Germline V gene data show CDR1 as MGHDK and CDR2 as SYGVNS. CDR3 length: 13 residues. Trimming took off 1 base at V and 5 bases at J, with 8 bases between the two ends. CDR3 sequence reads: CASSESGGTEAFF. The DNA of the CDR3 is TGTGCCAGCAGTGAATCGGGAGGTACTGAAGCTTTCTTT.

The chain uses TRBV27 and TRBJ1-3, with D possibly being TRBD1 (6 bases). The CDR3 consists of 15 residues. CDR1 and CDR2 from the germline V gene are MNHEY and SMNVEV (reference sequence). V lost 3 bases to trimming and J lost 4 bases, with 13 bases between them. The CDR3 coding sequence is TGTGCCAGCAGTTTTACAGGGACCTCGGGAAACACCATATATTTT. Protein sequence: CASSFTGTSGNTIYF.

DNA of the CDR3: TGTGCCAGCGGCAGGGGGCCCTTCCACGAGCAGTACTTC. Its protein product is CASGRGPFHEQYF. The chain carries TRBV6-5 and TRBJ2-7; 8 nucleotides align to TRBD1. Germline values: CDR1 MNHEY, CDR2 SVGAGI. V lost 8 bases, J lost 5 bases, and 8 bases stayed unmatched. This CDR3 spans 13 amino acids.

With respect to this clone: Other DNA sequences from this sample encode an identical CDR3 as well. The chain links TRBV7-2 to TRBJ2-7; 7 positions match TRBD1. J was trimmed by 2 bases and V by 1 base; bases with no gene match: 2. Germline CDR1 and CDR2: SGHTA and FQGNSA. The CDR3 is 14 residues long. CDR3 sequence reads: CASSLGQGAYEQYF. For the CDR3, the DNA is TGTGCCAGCAGCTTAGGACAGGGAGCCTACGAGCAGTACTTC.

The chain carries TRBV7-9 and TRBJ2-1; TRBD1 is a possible D gene (5 bases). The V end was cut by 4 bases, the J end by 9 bases, with 10 bases between. CDR3 length: 12 amino acids. Looked up from germline, CDR1 is SEHNR and CDR2 is FQNEAQ (reference sequence). The CDR3 loop reads CASSSDMVEQFF. The CDR3 DNA follows: TGTGCCAGCAGCTCGGACATGGTTGAGCAGTTCTTC.

The chain carries TRBV12-5 and TRBJ2-3; 9 nucleotides agree with TRBD2. Trimming cost V 5 bases and J 9 bases; bases outside gene matches: 18. Germline lookup yields CDR1 LGHNT and CDR2 FRNRAP. There are 17 residues in the CDR3. CDR3 sequence (DNA): TGTGCTAGTGGTCCCCCTGGAGGTCGGGCGGGGGGGCAGACGCAGTATTTT. Its translation is CASGPPGGRAGGQTQYF.

The CDR3 spells CASSEFRGAKVDTQYF. CDR3 DNA sequence: TGTGCCAGCAGTGAATTCCGGGGGGCAAAAGTGGATACGCAGTATTTT. V and J are TRBV25-1 and TRBJ2-3; tentatively, D is TRBD2 (7 bases). Trimming took off 1 base at V and 6 bases at J, with 17 bases between the two ends. This CDR3 has 16 amino acids. CDR1 and CDR2 (germline): MGHDK, SYGVNS.

The DNA of the CDR3 is TGTGCCACCTCGGACAGTCCTTTTGGCGGCTACACCTTC. Its protein is CATSDSPFGGYTF. The V and J genes are TRBV24-1 and TRBJ1-2; a weak D match, TRBD1 (6 bases). The germline gives CDR1 KGHDR, CDR2 SFDVKD. The CDR3 is 13 amino acids. Deletions cut 9 bases from V and 8 bases from J, with 18 bases between.

The rearrangement links TRBV27 to TRBJ1-4, with 8 bases identical to TRBD1. The V segment lost 2 bases and the J segment 0 bases; nucleotides outside the gene matches: 11. Germline CDR1 and CDR2: MNHEY and SMNVEV (reference sequence). CDR3 size: 19 residues. This CDR3 is CASSLVWTGIGATNEKLFF. In nucleotides, the CDR3 is TGTGCCAGCAGTTTAGTGTGGACAGGGATAGGGGCAACTAATGAAAAACTGTTTTTT.

This clone is a singleton in its sample. The chain uses TRBV2 and TRBJ2-3; the match to TRBD2 covers 9 bases. V shed 4 bases and J 0 bases; nucleotides not matched to a gene: 8. This CDR3 is 17 amino acids long. Germline V CDR1 and CDR2: SNHLY, FYNNEI. The CDR3 region is CASSVGGRASSTDTQYF. The CDR3 bases are TGTGCCAGCAGTGTCGGCGGGAGGGCCTCAAGCACAGATACGCAGTATTTT. Combining the CDR3 with reference TRBV2 and TRBJ2-3 gives the whole variable domain EPEVTQTPSHQVTQMGQEVILRCVPISNHLYFYWYRQILGQKVEFLVSFYNNEISEKSEIFDDQFSVERPDGSNFTLKIRSTKLEDSAMYFCASSVGGRASSTDTQYFGPGTRLTVL.

The chain uses TRBV6-2 or TRBV6-3 and TRBJ1-1; 7 positions agree with TRBD1. This CDR3 is 13 amino acids long. Germline-derived CDR1 and CDR2 are MNHEY and SVGEGT. Trimming at V came to 6 bases and at J to 2 bases, leaving 3 bases not matched to a gene. The CDR3 here is CASRYRGNTEAFF. DNA for the CDR3: TGTGCCAGCAGATACAGGGGAAACACTGAAGCTTTCTTT.

The chain couples TRBV30 to TRBJ2-2, with 14 bases lining up with TRBD2. Looked up from germline, CDR1 is GTSNPN and CDR2 is SVGIG (reference sequence). V shed 3 bases, J shed 4 bases, and the junction held 4 bases outside the gene matches. This CDR3 is built from 16 residues. For the CDR3, the DNA is TGTGCCTGGAGGACTAGCGGGGGGGTGACCACCGGGGAGCTGTTTTTT. It codes for CAWRTSGGVTTGELFF. Supplemented by reference TRBV30 and TRBJ2-2, the full variable domain reads SQTIHQWPATLVQPVGSPLSLECTVEGTSNPNLYWYRQAAGRGLQLLFYSVGIGQISSEVPQNLSASRPQDRQFILSSKKLLLSDSGFYLCAWRTSGGVTTGELFFGEGSRLTVL.

This chain links TRBV5-5 with TRBJ1-2, with D possibly matching TRBD1 (6 bases). Germline V lookup: CDR1 SGHKS, CDR2 YYEKEE (reference sequence). The CDR3 totals 15 residues. V was pared by 4 bases and J by 2 bases, with 15 bases between. The CDR3 sequence: CASSEHRVLNYGYTF. In DNA form, the CDR3 reads TGTGCCAGCAGCGAACACAGGGTGCTCAACTATGGCTACACCTTC.

The V gene is TRBV19, the J gene TRBJ1-1, with a possible D match to TRBD1 (5 bases). CDR1 and CDR2 from the germline V gene are LNHDA and SQIVND (reference sequence). The V and J ends lost 7 bases and 0 bases respectively, with 9 bases between them. The CDR3 runs 13 residues. The CDR3 loop is CASMGRLNTEAFF. Written as DNA, the CDR3 is TGTGCCAGTATGGGGCGGTTGAACACTGAAGCTTTCTTT.

This sequence joins TRBV6-5 and TRBJ1-1; the D gene is possibly TRBD1 (5 bases). CDR1 MNHEY and CDR2 SVGAGI come from the germline V gene. The CDR3 sequence is 16 residues long. The V end was cut by 3 bases, the J end by 2 bases, with 16 bases between. The CDR3 loop is CASSYEAGQVNTEAFF. The CDR3, as DNA: TGTGCCAGCAGTTATGAGGCAGGGCAGGTCAACACTGAAGCTTTCTTT.

CDR3 nucleotide sequence: TGTGCCTGGGCCACTCTTCCGGGACAGGGGGCCTACGAGCAGTACTTC. It is translated as CAWATLPGQGAYEQYF. V gene TRBV30 combines with J gene TRBJ2-7, with TRBD1 matching 11 bases. Trimming cost V 5 bases and J 2 bases; bases outside gene matches: 11. CDR1 GTSNPN and CDR2 SVGIG come from the germline V gene (reference sequence). This CDR3 contains 16 residues.

The CDR3 nucleotides are TGTGCCAGCAGTTCACAGGGGAACACTGAAGCTTTCTTT. Translation gives CASSSQGNTEAFF. This sequence joins TRBV12-3 or TRBV12-4 and TRBJ1-1; TRBD1 is a possible D gene (6 bases). V was clipped by 4 bases and J by 1 base, with 7 bases between them. The length of the CDR3 is 13 residues.